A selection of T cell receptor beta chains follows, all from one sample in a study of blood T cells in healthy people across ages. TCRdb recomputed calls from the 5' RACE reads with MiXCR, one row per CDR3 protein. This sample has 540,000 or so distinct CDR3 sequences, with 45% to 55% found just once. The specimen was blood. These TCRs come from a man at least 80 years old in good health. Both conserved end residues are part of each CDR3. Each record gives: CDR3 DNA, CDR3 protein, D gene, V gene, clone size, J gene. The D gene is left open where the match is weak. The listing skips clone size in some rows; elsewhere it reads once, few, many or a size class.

CDR3nt: TGTGCCAGCAGCGTACCGGCGGGAGGCGGGACCCAGTACTTC; CDR3aa: CASSVPAGGGTQYF; d_gene: TRBD2; v_gene: TRBV9; abundance: -; j_gene: TRBJ2-5
CDR3nt: TGTACCAGCCGAGGGACAAGACAAGAGACCCAGTACTTC; CDR3aa: CTSRGTRQETQYF; d_gene: -; v_gene: TRBV7-9; abundance: -; j_gene: TRBJ2-5
CDR3nt: TGTGCCAGCAGTGACTCTAGCAGAAACAATGAGCAGTTCTTC; CDR3aa: CASSDSSRNNEQFF; d_gene: -; v_gene: TRBV2; abundance: few; j_gene: TRBJ2-1
CDR3nt: TGTGCCAGCTACCCCGGCGGGTACAATGAGCAGTACTTC; CDR3aa: CASYPGGYNEQYF; d_gene: -; v_gene: TRBV28; abundance: once; j_gene: TRBJ2-7
CDR3nt: TGTGCCAGCAGTTACAGGCTTGATCAGCCCCAGCATTTT; CDR3aa: CASSYRLDQPQHF; d_gene: -; v_gene: TRBV6-5; abundance: many; j_gene: TRBJ1-5
CDR3nt: TGTGCCAGCAGCATCACAGGCGGGGCCAACGTCCTGACTTTC; CDR3aa: CASSITGGANVLTF; d_gene: -; v_gene: TRBV7-3; abundance: few; j_gene: TRBJ2-6
CDR3nt: TGCGCCAGCAGCGTGGGCTCGGGGATTACGCAGTATTTT; CDR3aa: CASSVGSGITQYF; d_gene: -; v_gene: TRBV5-1; abundance: few; j_gene: TRBJ2-3
CDR3nt: TGTGGGACCGTCGGGGAGTTTGGCTATGGCTACACCTTC; CDR3aa: CGTVGEFGYGYTF; d_gene: -; v_gene: TRBV28; abundance: -; j_gene: TRBJ1-2
CDR3nt: TGCAGCGTTGAAAGGGGGCTTGGTGGCTACACCTTC; CDR3aa: CSVERGLGGYTF; d_gene: TRBD1; v_gene: TRBV29-1; abundance: -; j_gene: TRBJ1-2
CDR3nt: TGTGCCAGCAGCACCTCAACAGGGGGCGAGCAGTACTTC; CDR3aa: CASSTSTGGEQYF; d_gene: TRBD1; v_gene: TRBV9; abundance: few; j_gene: TRBJ2-7
CDR3nt: TGTGCCAGCAGCTGGGGACTAAGACAAGAGACCCAGTACTTC; CDR3aa: CASSWGLRQETQYF; d_gene: TRBD2; v_gene: TRBV7-8; abundance: once; j_gene: TRBJ2-5
CDR3nt: TGTACCAGCAGCGAATGGTCAGCTAACTATGGCTACACCTTC; CDR3aa: CTSSEWSANYGYTF; d_gene: -; v_gene: TRBV7-9; abundance: -; j_gene: TRBJ1-2
CDR3nt: TGCGCCAGCAGCTCGCATGTTATGACTAACTATGGCTACACCTTC; CDR3aa: CASSSHVMTNYGYTF; d_gene: -; v_gene: TRBV5-1; abundance: few; j_gene: TRBJ1-2
CDR3nt: TGTGCCAGCAGCGAGGCCCCTGGTGAGGAAGAGACCCAGTACTTC; CDR3aa: CASSEAPGEEETQYF; d_gene: -; v_gene: TRBV9; abundance: few; j_gene: TRBJ2-5
CDR3nt: TGCAGTGCCAGAAATCCGGGGCGTGAGTACGAGCAGTACTTC; CDR3aa: CSARNPGREYEQYF; d_gene: -; v_gene: TRBV20-1; abundance: -; j_gene: TRBJ2-7
CDR3nt: TGCAGTGCTAGAGGAGTCCGGACAGGGGTTGCGGTGGGCAATCAGGAGCAGTTCTTC; CDR3aa: CSARGVRTGVAVGNQEQFF; d_gene: TRBD1; v_gene: TRBV20-1; abundance: few; j_gene: TRBJ2-1